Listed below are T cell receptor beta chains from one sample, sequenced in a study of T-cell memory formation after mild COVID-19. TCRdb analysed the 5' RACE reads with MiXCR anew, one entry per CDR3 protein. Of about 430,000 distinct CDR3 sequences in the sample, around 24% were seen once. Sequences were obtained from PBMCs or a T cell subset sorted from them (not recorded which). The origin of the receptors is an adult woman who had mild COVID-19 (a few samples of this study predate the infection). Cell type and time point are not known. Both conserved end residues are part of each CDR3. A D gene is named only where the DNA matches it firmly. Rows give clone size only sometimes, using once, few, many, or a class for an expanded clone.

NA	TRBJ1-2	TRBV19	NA	TGTGCCAGTAGTATAGCCGGCAGTAGGACCTATGGCTACACCTTC	CASSIAGSRTYGYTF
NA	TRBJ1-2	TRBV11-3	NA	TGTGCCAGCAGCTTAGGACTGGGAGAAGGGGGCTACACCTTC	CASSLGLGEGGYTF
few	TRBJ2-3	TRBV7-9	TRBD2	TGTGCCAGCAGCTTATCCGGGACTAGCACCACAGATACGCAGTATTTT	CASSLSGTSTTDTQYF
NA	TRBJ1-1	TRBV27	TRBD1	TGTGCCAGCAGGAGAGGGGGCGCGAACACTGAAGCTTTCTTT	CASRRGGANTEAFF
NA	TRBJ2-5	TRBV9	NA	TGTGCCAGCAGCTCCACGGGGACCCAGTACTTC	CASSSTGTQYF
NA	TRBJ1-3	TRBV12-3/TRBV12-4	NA	TGTGCCAGCAGGGGGGCAGCCTCTGGAAACACCATATATTTT	CASRGAASGNTIYF
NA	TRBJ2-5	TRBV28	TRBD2	TGTGCCAGCAGCCATGGACTAGCGGGAGGATTGAGAAGAGGAGAGACCCAGTACTTC	CASSHGLAGGLRRGETQYF
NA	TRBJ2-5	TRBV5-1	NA	TGCGCCAGCAGGGCCGGGACGGCCGAAGAGACCCAGTACTTC	CASRAGTAEETQYF
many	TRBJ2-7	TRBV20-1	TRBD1	TGCAGTGCGGGCCCCCTTCGGCAGGGGGCTGACGAGCAGTACTTC	CSAGPLRQGADEQYF
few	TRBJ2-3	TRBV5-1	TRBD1	TGCGCCAGCAGCGGCCGGGACAGGTACCCCACAGATACGCAGTATTTT	CASSGRDRYPTDTQYF
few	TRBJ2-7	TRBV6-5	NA	TGTGCCAGCAGAAAGGGGGGGGGCGACTTTTACGAGCAGTACTTC	CASRKGGGDFYEQYF
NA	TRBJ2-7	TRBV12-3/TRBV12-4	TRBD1	TGTGCCAGCAGTACCACAGGGGCCTCCTACGAGCAGTACTTC	CASSTTGASYEQYF
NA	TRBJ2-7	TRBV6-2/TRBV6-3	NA	TGTGCCAGCAGGACCCACCCGGGGGACTCCTACGAGCAGTACTTC	CASRTHPGDSYEQYF
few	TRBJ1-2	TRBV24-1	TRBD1	TGTGCCACCACAGGACAGGGCGAGAGTGGCTACACCTTC	CATTGQGESGYTF
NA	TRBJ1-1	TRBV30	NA	TGTGCCGCCATCACCAACACTGAAGCTTTCTTT	CAAITNTEAFF
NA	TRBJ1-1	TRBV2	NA	TGTGCCAGCAGTCGGCCCCCGGGGGAGGGCACTGAAGCTTTCTTT	CASSRPPGEGTEAFF
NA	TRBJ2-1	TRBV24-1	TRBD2	TGTGCCACCAGTGACCTAGCGGGGAGGGGAAATGAGCAGTTCTTC	CATSDLAGRGNEQFF
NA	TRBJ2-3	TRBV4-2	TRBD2	TGTGCCAGCAGCCAAGAGCAACGACTAGCGGGGCCTTCTAGCACAGATACGCAGTATTTT	CASSQEQRLAGPSSTDTQYF
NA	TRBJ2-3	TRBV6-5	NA	TGTGCCAGCAGTTACTCTCCGGTAGATACGCAGTATTTT	CASSYSPVDTQYF
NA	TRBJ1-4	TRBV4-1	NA	TGCGCCAGCCGCCGAGGGGGGCCGGGAGAAAAACTGTTTTTT	CASRRGGPGEKLFF
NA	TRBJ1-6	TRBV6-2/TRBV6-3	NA	TGTGCCAGCAGTTACGGAGGGCGGCGGTCACCCCTCCACTTT	CASSYGGRRSPLHF
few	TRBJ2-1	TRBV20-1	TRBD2	TGCAGTGCTAGTGGCTTAGCGGGAGGCGATGAGCAGTTCTTC	CSASGLAGGDEQFF
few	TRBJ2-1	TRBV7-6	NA	TGTGCCAGCAGCCCGACAGGGAACGGGAGGGATGAGCAGTTCTTC	CASSPTGNGRDEQFF
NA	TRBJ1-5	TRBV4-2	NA	TGTGCCAGCAGCCCGAGACAAGAGGATAGCAATCAGCCCCAGCATTTT	CASSPRQEDSNQPQHF
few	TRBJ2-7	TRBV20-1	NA	TGCAGTGCTAGAGTGAGGTTTCAGGGTTCCTACGAGCAGTACTTC	CSARVRFQGSYEQYF
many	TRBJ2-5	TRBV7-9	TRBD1	TGTGCCAGCAGCCAGAGACAGGGGAATCCCCGAGAGACCCAGTACTTC	CASSQRQGNPRETQYF
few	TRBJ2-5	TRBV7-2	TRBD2	TGTGCCAGCAGCCCAGGGACTAAACAGACCCAGTACTTC	CASSPGTKQTQYF
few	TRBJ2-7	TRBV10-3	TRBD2	TGTGCCATCAAGGGACTAGGGACCTACGAGCAGTACTTC	CAIKGLGTYEQYF
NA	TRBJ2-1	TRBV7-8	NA	TGTGCCAGCAGCCCCCGTTTCAATGAGCAGTTCTTC	CASSPRFNEQFF
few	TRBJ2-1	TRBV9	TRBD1	TGTGCCAGCAGCGTAGATCGGGCATCAGGGGGAAGCTCCTACAATGAGCAGTTCTTC	CASSVDRASGGSSYNEQFF
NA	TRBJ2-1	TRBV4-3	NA	TGCGCCAGCAGCCAACCTGATTGGGTCGGGGCTGGGAATGAGCAGTTCTTC	CASSQPDWVGAGNEQFF
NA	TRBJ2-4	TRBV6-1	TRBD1	TGTGCCAGCAGTGAATTACAGGGGGGCAAAAACATTCAGTACTTC	CASSELQGGKNIQYF
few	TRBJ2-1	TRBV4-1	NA	TGCGCCAGCAGCCTAAGCCGCGATTACAATGAGCAGTTCTTC	CASSLSRDYNEQFF
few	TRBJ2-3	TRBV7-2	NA	TGTGCCAGCAGCTTAGTCGGTAGCGGAGGGTTTGGTGATACGCAGTATTTT	CASSLVGSGGFGDTQYF
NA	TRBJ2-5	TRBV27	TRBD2	TGTGCCAGCAGGAGGCCCGGGACTAGCGGTCAAGAGACCCAGTACTTC	CASRRPGTSGQETQYF
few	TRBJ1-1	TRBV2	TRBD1	TGTGCCAGCAGGGTGGGACAGGCGAACACTGAAGCTTTCTTT	CASRVGQANTEAFF
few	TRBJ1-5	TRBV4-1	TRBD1	TGCGCCAGCAGCCGCTCACAGGGGGCGGGTCAGCCCCAGCATTTT	CASSRSQGAGQPQHF
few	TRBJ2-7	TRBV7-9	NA	TGTGCCAGCAGCTTTCCCGGGGATGGCTACGAGCAGTACTTC	CASSFPGDGYEQYF
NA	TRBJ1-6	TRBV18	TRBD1	TGTGCCAGCTCACCTGGACAGGGGAAAGATTCACCCCTCCACTTT	CASSPGQGKDSPLHF
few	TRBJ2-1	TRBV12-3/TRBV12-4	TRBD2	TGTGCCAGCAGTTTAGCGCCAAGCGGGAGAGCCGCGTTCTTC	CASSLAPSGRAAFF
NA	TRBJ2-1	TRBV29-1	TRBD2	TGCAGCGTTGAAGAGTTTTTAAGCGGGAGGGCCGCGTACAATGAGCAGTTCTTC	CSVEEFLSGRAAYNEQFF